These 27 T cell receptor beta chains came from one sample sequenced in a study of OX40 agonist ivuxolimab in advanced cancers. Only in-frame clones appear in the TCRdb table, and some are missing; sequencing was by immunoSEQ multiplex PCR. The sample yields 70,000 to 80,000 clones, roughly 84% seen once. The specimen comprised CD4+ or CD8+ T cells sorted from blood, sampled in a trial of the OX40 agonist ivuxolimab. The receptor source for this set is an adult with an advanced solid tumor such as melanoma, head and neck, liver or kidney cancer.

This clone was counted between two and nine times. CDR3 protein: CASSLVGFLGRDNYGYTF. CDR3 DNA: TGTGCCAGCAGCTTGGTTGGTTTCTTGGGCAGGGATAACTATGGCTACACCTTC. V gene TRBV5-4 combines with J gene TRBJ1-2; D may be TRBD1 (5 bases). The germline V gene encodes CDR1 SGHNT and CDR2 YYREEE (reference sequence). The CDR3 has 18 residues. Deletions cut 0 bases from V and 1 base from J, with 19 bases between.

V usage is TRBV5-1 and J usage is TRBJ2-2; 14 bases fit TRBD2. Germline V gives CDR1 SGHRS, CDR2 YFSETQ. This CDR3 region has 14 residues. V shed 9 bases, J shed 7 bases, and the junction held 5 bases outside the gene matches. The chain's CDR3 is CATRGTSGSGELFF. The CDR3 DNA reads as TGCGCCACCCGTGGGACTAGCGGGAGCGGGGAGCTGTTTTTT.

The chain employs TRBV6-5 and TRBJ2-3; no clear D gene. There are 12 residues in the CDR3. Trimming removed 4 bases from V and 5 bases from J, with 7 bases in between. In germline, CDR1 is MNHEY, CDR2 SVGAGI. DNA of the CDR3: TGTGCCAGCAGTTTCTACGGAGATACGCAGTATTTT. Translated, it gives CASSFYGDTQYF.

The rearrangement joins TRBV19 to TRBJ2-2, with 11 nucleotides matching TRBD2. Germline trimming cut 7 bases from V and 5 bases from J; bases unmatched to any gene: 9. The CDR3 contains 16 residues. CDR1 is LNHDA and CDR2 is SQIVND in the germline V gene (reference sequence). The CDR3 DNA follows: TGTGCCAGTAATCCTCTAGCGGGAGGTGGGACCGGGGAGCTGTTTTTT. This sequence encodes CASNPLAGGGTGELFF.

Comments on this clone: This likely traces to a read error, being one base from a far larger clone. The chain couples TRBV5-1 to TRBJ1-5; 7 positions match TRBD1. After removal of 4 bases from V and 4 bases from J, the junction contained 5 bases not matched to a gene. The CDR3 spans 14 residues. CDR1 is SGHRS and CDR2 is YFSETQ in the germline V gene. The CDR3 sequence: CASSPGQKNQPQHF. The CDR3 bases are TGCGCCAGCAGCCCGGGACAGAAGAATCAGCCCCAGCATTTT.

The genes are TRBV29-1 and TRBJ1-2; 8 nucleotides align to TRBD1. The CDR3 loop spans 11 amino acids. Germline-derived CDR1 and CDR2 are SQVTM and ANQGSEA. The V segment lost 5 bases and the J segment 8 bases; nucleotides outside the gene matches: 4. The CDR3 spells CSVLTGGGYTF. The CDR3 nucleotides are TGCAGCGTTTTAACAGGGGGAGGCTACACCTTC.

The chain carries TRBV6-6 and TRBJ1-1, with D possibly TRBD1 on 5 matching bases. V was clipped by 5 bases and J by 0 bases, with 13 bases between them. CDR1 is MNHNY and CDR2 is SVGAGI in the germline V gene (reference sequence). This CDR3 has 15 amino acids. In DNA, the CDR3 is TGTGCCAGCAGTACGATGACAGCTTTGAACACTGAAGCTTTCTTT. Protein product: CASSTMTALNTEAFF.

The sample holds one count of this clone. The gene calls are TRBV10-1 and TRBJ2-7, with D perhaps matching TRBD1 (5 bases). Looked up from germline, CDR1 is WNHNN and CDR2 is SYGVQD (reference sequence). V lost 6 bases and J 2 bases, leaving 11 bases between the germline ends. The CDR3 covers 13 residues. CDR3 bases: TGCGCCAGCAGCTCTACAGGAACCTACGAGCAGTACTTC. It specifies CASSSTGTYEQYF.

This chain joins TRBV4-2 and TRBJ1-4; TRBD1 agrees at 9 bases. The CDR3 sequence is 15 residues long. The V gene end was trimmed by 4 bases and the J gene end by 4 bases; junction bases not matched to a gene: 4. Germline values: CDR1 LGHNA, CDR2 YNFKEQ. This CDR3 reads CASSRETGGNEKLFF. CDR3 nucleotides: TGTGCCAGCAGCCGAGAGACAGGGGGTAATGAAAAACTGTTTTTT.

The table lists this clone with a count of one. The V gene is TRBV11-2, the J gene TRBJ2-2; 9 bases fit TRBD2. The V and J ends lost 5 bases and 5 bases, in that order; junction bases with no gene match: 9. The CDR3 length is 16 residues. Germline V gives CDR1 SGHAT, CDR2 FQNNGV. In DNA, the CDR3 is TGTGCCAGCAGCCTGGGAGTGGCGGGAGGGACCGGGGAGCTGTTTTTT. The encoded protein is CASSLGVAGGTGELFF.

V gene TRBV19 combines with J gene TRBJ1-2; 9 bases fit TRBD1. CDR1 is LNHDA and CDR2 is SQIVND in the germline V gene (reference sequence). The CDR3 runs 16 residues. The V and J ends lost 9 bases and 7 bases, in that order; junction bases with no gene match: 18. The CDR3 protein is CASDIPGQGSVGGYTF. In DNA form, the CDR3 reads TGTGCCAGCGATATCCCGGGACAGGGTTCCGTGGGTGGCTACACCTTC.

The V call is TRBV11-2, the J call TRBJ2-1; 10 nucleotides line up with TRBD1. CDR3 length equals 18 residues. V was pared by 2 bases and J by 7 bases, with 14 bases of the junction left unmatched. CDR1 and CDR2 (germline): SGHAT, FQNNGV. In nucleotides, the CDR3 is TGTGCCAGCAGCTTAAGGACAGGGGGAGGGTCGCGGGAGAATGAGCAGTTCTTC. This encodes CASSLRTGGGSRENEQFF.

A few counts support this clone. CDR3 sequence (DNA): TGCGCCAGCAGCTTGGGGGGAAGGGAGAACTATGGCTACACCTTC. Protein product: CASSLGGRENYGYTF. V is TRBV5-1 and J is TRBJ1-2; D gene ambiguous. Germline V CDR1 and CDR2: SGHRS, YFSETQ. The CDR3 contains 15 residues. V lost 0 bases and J 2 bases, leaving 11 bases between the germline ends.

In DNA, the CDR3 is TGCGCCAGCAGTCAACAGGGAGGAGAGACCCAGTACTTC. It codes for CASSQQGGETQYF. The chain has TRBV5-1 and TRBJ2-5; D may match TRBD1 or TRBD2 (6 bases each). Per the germline V gene, CDR1 is SGHRS and CDR2 is YFSETQ. V shed 5 bases and J shed 4 bases, with 12 bases lying between them. This CDR3 spans 13 amino acids. The whole variable domain, remainder taken from reference TRBV5-1 and TRBJ2-5, is KAGVTQTPRYLIKTRGQQVTLSCSPISGHRSVSWYQQTPGQGLQFLFEYFSETQRNKGNFPGRFSGRQFSNSRSEMNVSTLELGDSALYLCASSQQGGETQYFGPGTRLLVL.

The chain carries TRBV28 and TRBJ2-1; D may be TRBD2 (6 bases). The CDR3 sequence is 13 residues long. Trimming removed 6 bases from V and 0 bases from J, with 6 bases in between. Germline CDR1 MDHEN, CDR2 SYDVKM. CDR3 in amino acids: CASRGGSYNEQFF. The DNA for the CDR3 is TGTGCCAGCAGGGGGGGCTCCTACAATGAGCAGTTCTTC. Supplemented by reference TRBV28 and TRBJ2-1, the full variable domain reads DVKVTQSSRYLVKRTGEKVFLECVQDMDHENMFWYRQDPGLGLRLIYFSYDVKMKEKGDIPEGYSVSREKKERFSLILESASTNQTSMYLCASRGGSYNEQFFGPGTRLTVL.

This clone appeared a few times. CDR3 residues: CASSTIGNTEAFF. The CDR3 region has the DNA TGTGCCAGCAGTACCATAGGAAACACTGAAGCTTTCTTT. This chain joins TRBV7-2 and TRBJ1-1; unclear D gene. The CDR3 is 13 amino acids. V lost 6 bases, J lost 2 bases, and 10 bases lay in between. The germline gives CDR1 SGHTA, CDR2 FQGNSA.

This clone has just a few counts. The chain uses TRBV5-1 and TRBJ1-6, with D hard to call. CDR3 length: 13 amino acids. Germline CDR1 and CDR2: SGHRS and YFSETQ. V gave up 7 bases and J gave up 4 bases, with 9 bases separating them. CDR3 DNA: TGCGCCAGCGCCCCCGATTATAATTCACCCCTCCACTTT. It specifies CASAPDYNSPLHF.

V is TRBV19 and J is TRBJ2-5; D is possibly TRBD1 (5 bases). Per the germline V gene, CDR1 is LNHDA and CDR2 is SQIVND (reference sequence). The V end was cut by 1 base, the J end by 2 bases, with 5 bases between. The CDR3 extends over 13 amino acids. In DNA form, the CDR3 reads TGTGCCAGTAGTATAGCAGGGCAAGAGACCCAGTACTTC. Residues: CASSIAGQETQYF. Looking up the rest from reference TRBV19 and TRBJ2-5 gives the full variable domain: DGGITQSPKYLFRKEGQNVTLSCEQNLNHDAMYWYRQDPGQGLRLIYYSQIVNDFQKGDIAEGYSVSREKKESFPLTVTSAQKNPTAFYLCASSIAGQETQYFGPGTRLLVL.

The rearrangement joins TRBV10-2 to TRBJ2-1, with D uncertain. V was trimmed by 2 bases and J by 7 bases, leaving 15 bases between them. The CDR3 has 15 residues. Germline V gene lookup returns CDR1 WSHSY and CDR2 SAAADI. The DNA of the CDR3 is TGCGCCAGCAGTGAGATTACGGATCATGGGAATGAGCAGTTCTTC. Its translation: CASSEITDHGNEQFF.

The genes are TRBV27 and TRBJ1-3, with D perhaps TRBD1 (6 bases). The CDR3 length is 16 residues. Germline lookup yields CDR1 MNHEY and CDR2 SMNVEV (reference sequence). V dropped 1 base and J dropped 8 bases, with 18 bases sitting between them. In DNA, the CDR3 is TGTGCCAGCAGTTTATTTCCAGGGGACCTCCCTGACACCATATATTTT. This codes for CASSLFPGDLPDTIYF.

The chain carries TRBV19 and TRBJ1-1; D unclear. Deletions cut 5 bases from V and 4 bases from J, with 8 bases between. Per the germline V gene, CDR1 is LNHDA and CDR2 is SQIVND (reference sequence). CDR3 length equals 12 residues. The CDR3 loop is CASSGEGTEAFF. CDR3 nucleotide sequence: TGTGCCAGTAGTGGGGAGGGCACTGAAGCTTTCTTT.

The chain combines TRBV11-3 with TRBJ2-5; D is undetermined. Germline V lookup: CDR1 SGHNT, CDR2 YENEEA. CDR3 size: 12 residues. Trimming pared 2 bases from V and 0 bases from J, leaving 1 base between. This chain's CDR3 is CASSLNQETQYF. CDR3 bases: TGTGCCAGCAGCTTAAACCAAGAGACCCAGTACTTC.

This sequence joins TRBV6-5 and TRBJ2-5; possibly TRBD1 for D (5 bases). Germline-derived CDR1 and CDR2 are MNHEY and SVGAGI. V lost 6 bases to trimming and J lost 2 bases, with 13 bases between them. The length of the CDR3 is 14 residues. CDR3 nucleotides: TGTGCCAGCAGACCCCCCGGACAACAAGAGACCCAGTACTTC. Translated, it gives CASRPPGQQETQYF.

V is TRBV5-1 and J is TRBJ1-2; 9 bases agree with TRBD1. J lost 8 bases, V lost 2 bases, and 4 bases had no gene match. The germline V gene has CDR1 SGHRS and CDR2 YFSETQ. The CDR3 loop spans 13 amino acids. DNA of the CDR3: TGCGCCAGCAGCTTTACAGGGGGCGCGGGCTACACCTTC. The encoded protein is CASSFTGGAGYTF.

The rearrangement links TRBV7-2 to TRBJ2-1, with 7 bases identical to TRBD2. Germline V gene lookup returns CDR1 SGHTA and CDR2 FQGNSA. CDR3 size: 15 residues. V was clipped by 5 bases and J by 4 bases; unmatched bases: 8. CDR3 nucleotide sequence: TGTGCCAGCAGCCCTTCTAGCGGAGGTTACAATGAGCAGTTCTTC. This gives the protein CASSPSSGGYNEQFF.

The rearrangement joins TRBV5-1 to TRBJ2-5; 7 bases agree with TRBD2. V was pared by 1 base and J by 5 bases, with 11 bases of the junction left unmatched. The CDR3 extends over 16 amino acids. Per the germline V gene, CDR1 is SGHRS and CDR2 is YFSETQ. The CDR3 DNA reads TGCGCCAGCAGCTTGACTAGCGCTAAGGGTCAGGAGACCCAGTACTTC. It is translated as CASSLTSAKGQETQYF.

The chain uses TRBV10-3 and TRBJ2-5; 7 nucleotides align to TRBD2. CDR3 size: 15 residues. The germline V gene has CDR1 ENHRY and CDR2 SYGVKD. Trimming removed 0 bases from V and 3 bases from J; junction bases left unmatched: 4. Written as DNA, the CDR3 is TGTGCCATCAGTGAGTCCCGGGGGGTGGAAGAGACCCAGTACTTC. It codes for CAISESRGVEETQYF.